Listed here are 11 T cell receptor beta chains from one sample, sequenced in a study of CD8 T cells in Susac syndrome. RNA totalling about 0.5 to 1 ug underwent reverse transcription with random hexamers. Via MiXCR, TCRdb re-called the immunoSEQ multiplex PCR reads, giving one row per CDR3 protein. The sample has 250,000 to 300,000 distinct CDR3 sequences, 85% seen once. Sequenced material: CD8+ T cells from PBMCs. All receptors come from a human donor with multiple sclerosis.

The chain couples TRBV20-1 to TRBJ2-1; 7 bases align to TRBD2. V lost 6 bases, J lost 2 bases, and 7 bases stayed unmatched. The germline V gene has CDR1 DFQATT and CDR2 SNEGSKA (reference sequence). The CDR3 is 14 amino acids. As DNA, the CDR3 is TGCAGTGCCGGTTCGGCGGGAGCCTACAATGAGCAGTTCTTC. The encoded protein is CSAGSAGAYNEQFF.

This CDR3 is CASTRLRENTGELFF. The CDR3 region has the DNA TGTGCCAGTACCCGACTCCGGGAGAACACCGGGGAGCTGTTTTTT. The gene calls are TRBV19 and TRBJ2-2; the D gene is possibly TRBD2 (5 bases). The V gene's germline CDR1 is LNHDA and CDR2 SQIVND (reference sequence). This CDR3 is 15 amino acids long. V lost 7 bases, J lost 1 base, and 13 bases lay in between.

The genes are TRBV19 and TRBJ2-5, with 14 nucleotides matching TRBD2. The CDR3 runs to 17 residues. CDR1 is LNHDA, CDR2 SQIVND, per germline (reference sequence). Trimming cost V 5 bases and J 4 bases; bases outside gene matches: 9. The CDR3 DNA reads as TGTGCCAGTAGTTTAGGGACTAGCGGGAGCGTGGGAGAGACCCAGTACTTC. As protein: CASSLGTSGSVGETQYF.

The V and J genes are TRBV5-1 and TRBJ1-1; 9 bases line up with TRBD1. This CDR3 contains 15 residues. Germline loops: CDR1 SGHRS, CDR2 YFSETQ. Unmatched junction bases numbered 1, after V lost 0 bases and J lost 1 base. CDR3 bases: TGCGCCAGCAGCTTGGCGGGACAGGGGAACACTGAAGCTTTCTTT. Amino acids: CASSLAGQGNTEAFF.

This chain links TRBV28 with TRBJ2-7; TRBD1 matches 7 bases. CDR1 and CDR2 (germline): MDHEN, SYDVKM. The CDR3 spans 18 residues. V gave up 6 bases and J gave up 0 bases; unmatched junction bases: 17. CDR3 loop: CASRALDPGQKNSYEQYF. CDR3 DNA sequence: TGTGCCAGCAGAGCCCTAGATCCGGGACAGAAAAACTCCTACGAGCAGTACTTC.

In this sample, this clonotype turned up once. This chain uses TRBV4-3 with TRBJ2-2, with D tentatively TRBD2 (5 bases). Deletions cut 5 bases from V and 0 bases from J, with 10 bases between. Germline-derived CDR1 and CDR2 are LGHNA and YSLEER. This CDR3 has 15 amino acids. This CDR3 reads CASSADFANTGELFF. The CDR3 DNA reads as TGCGCCAGCAGCGCGGACTTCGCGAACACCGGGGAGCTGTTTTTT.

The chain employs TRBV6-2 or TRBV6-3 and TRBJ1-2; D not certain. Trimming took off 6 bases at V and 4 bases at J, with 18 bases between the two ends. The V gene's germline CDR1 is MNHEY and CDR2 SVGEGT. The CDR3 sequence is 15 residues long. The CDR3 nucleotides are TGTGCCAGCAGCCCCAGGAACCTACTCTTCTATGGCTACACCTTC. Residues: CASSPRNLLFYGYTF.

The chain joins TRBV29-1 to TRBJ2-1; 8 bases are a match to TRBD2. Per the germline V gene, CDR1 is SQVTM and CDR2 is ANQGSEA. V was pared by 6 bases and J by 6 bases, with 7 bases of the junction left unmatched. The CDR3 extends over 13 amino acids. This CDR3 is CSVPTSASNEQFF. Here the CDR3 DNA reads TGCAGCGTACCGACTAGCGCCTCCAATGAGCAGTTCTTC.

The chain uses TRBV2 and TRBJ2-1; 7 bases map to TRBD1. The CDR3 extends over 12 amino acids. With 10 bases clipped from V and 5 bases from J, the junction kept 5 bases outside the gene matches. The germline gives CDR1 SNHLY, CDR2 FYNNEI. Here the CDR3 DNA reads TGTGCCACTCGGACAGGACACAATGAGCAGTTCTTC. Translated: CATRTGHNEQFF.

In its sample, this clonotype was seen once. The rearrangement links TRBV12-3 or TRBV12-4 to TRBJ2-2; D may be TRBD2 (5 bases). The CDR3 extends over 16 amino acids. V gave up 5 bases and J gave up 7 bases, with 20 bases separating them. DNA of the CDR3: TGTGCCAGCAGTCCTTCAGAACCGGGGATTAACGGGGAGCTGTTTTTT. Translation gives CASSPSEPGINGELFF.

This chain links TRBV20-1 with TRBJ2-4; 11 positions agree with TRBD2. The V gene's germline CDR1 is DFQATT and CDR2 SNEGSKA (reference sequence). This CDR3 is built from 15 residues. V trimming: 1 base; J trimming: 3 bases; junction bases outside the gene matches: 2. CDR3 amino acids: CSARGTSGFKNIQYF. The CDR3 nucleotides read TGCAGTGCTAGAGGGACTAGCGGGTTCAAAAACATTCAGTACTTC.